This T cell receptor beta chain emerged from a study of OX40 agonist ivuxolimab in advanced cancers. Study information: With ivuxolimab, an agonistic anti-OX40 (CD134) antibody, patients were treated. Three patients had partial responses: one hepatocellular carcinoma, two cutaneous melanoma.

The repertoire was sequenced with immunoSEQ multiplex PCR; TCRdb's copy has only in-frame clones and lacks some. The data show approximately 94,000 clones, under 90% seen once. On cycle 4 day 1 and cycle 7 day 1, as well as at baseline, blood was sampled. The CDR3 has 17 amino acids. Looked up from germline, CDR1 is LNHNV and CDR2 is YYDKDF (reference sequence). V was shortened by 0 bases and J by 4 bases, with 15 bases between the two germline ends. The specimen comprised CD4+ or CD8+ T cells sorted from blood, sampled in a trial of the OX40 agonist ivuxolimab. This chain links TRBV15 with TRBJ2-2; tentatively, D is TRBD1 or TRBD2 (6 bases each). This clonotype was obtained from an adult with an advanced solid tumor such as melanoma, head and neck, liver or kidney cancer. CDR3 in DNA: TGTGCCACCAGCAGAGATTGGGGGGCTGCCCCCACCGGGGAGCTGTTTTTT. Translated, it gives CATSRDWGAAPTGELFF.